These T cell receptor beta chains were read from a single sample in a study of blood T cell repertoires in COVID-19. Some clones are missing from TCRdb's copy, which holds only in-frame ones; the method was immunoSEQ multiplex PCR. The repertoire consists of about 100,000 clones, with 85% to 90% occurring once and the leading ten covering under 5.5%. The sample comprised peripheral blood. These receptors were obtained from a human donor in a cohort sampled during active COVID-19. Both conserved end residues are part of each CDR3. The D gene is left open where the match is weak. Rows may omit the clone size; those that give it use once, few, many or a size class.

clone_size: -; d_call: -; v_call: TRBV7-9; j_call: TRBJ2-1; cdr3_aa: CASIDTYSSYNEQFF; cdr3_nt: TGTGCCAGCATTGACACCTACAGCTCCTACAATGAGCAGTTCTTC
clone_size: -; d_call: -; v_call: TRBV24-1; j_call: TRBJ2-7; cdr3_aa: CATPHWGREYEQYF; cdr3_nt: TGTGCCACCCCCCACTGGGGCAGAGAATACGAGCAGTACTTC
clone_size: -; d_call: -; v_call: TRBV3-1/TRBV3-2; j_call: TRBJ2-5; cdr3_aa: CASSLAGSGTETQYF; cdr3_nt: TGTGCCAGCAGCCTAGCAGGTTCGGGAACGGAGACCCAGTACTTC
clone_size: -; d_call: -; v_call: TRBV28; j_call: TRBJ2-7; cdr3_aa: CASSTASYEQYF; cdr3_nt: TGTGCCAGCAGCACAGCCTCCTACGAGCAGTACTTC
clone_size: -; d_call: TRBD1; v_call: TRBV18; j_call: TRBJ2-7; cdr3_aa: CASSPGTESYEQYF; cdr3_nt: TGTGCCAGCTCACCCGGGACAGAATCCTACGAGCAGTACTTC
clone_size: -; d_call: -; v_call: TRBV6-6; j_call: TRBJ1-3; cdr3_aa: CASGREIDTIYF; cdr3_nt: TGTGCCAGCGGCAGGGAAATTGACACCATATATTTT
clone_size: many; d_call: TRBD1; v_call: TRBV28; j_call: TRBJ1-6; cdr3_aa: CASSSIQGGAYAPLHF; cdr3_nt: TGTGCCAGCAGTTCAATACAGGGGGGCGCTTATGCACCCCTCCACTTT
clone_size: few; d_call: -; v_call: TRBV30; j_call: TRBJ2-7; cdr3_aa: CAQGHTYEQYF; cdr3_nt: TGTGCCCAGGGTCACACCTACGAGCAGTACTTC
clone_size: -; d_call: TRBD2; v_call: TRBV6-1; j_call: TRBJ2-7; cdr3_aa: CASSEVWEGGYEQYF; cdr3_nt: TGTGCCAGCAGTGAAGTATGGGAGGGTGGCTACGAGCAGTACTTC
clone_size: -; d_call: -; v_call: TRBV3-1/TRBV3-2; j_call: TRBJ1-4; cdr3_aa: CASSQEGGPGEKLFF; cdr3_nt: TGTGCCAGCAGCCAAGAGGGGGGACCTGGTGAAAAACTGTTTTTT
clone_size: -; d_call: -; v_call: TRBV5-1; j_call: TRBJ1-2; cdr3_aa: CASRLATGWEYGYTF; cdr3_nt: TGCGCCAGCAGGTTGGCCACAGGGTGGGAGTATGGCTACACCTTC
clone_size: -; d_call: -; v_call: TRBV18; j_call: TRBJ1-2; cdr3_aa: CASSPPGRDGYTF; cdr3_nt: TGTGCCAGCTCACCACCCGGCAGGGATGGCTACACCTTC
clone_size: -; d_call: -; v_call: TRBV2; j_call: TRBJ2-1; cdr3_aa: CASRARSYNEQFF; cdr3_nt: TGTGCCAGCAGGGCCCGCTCCTACAATGAGCAGTTCTTC
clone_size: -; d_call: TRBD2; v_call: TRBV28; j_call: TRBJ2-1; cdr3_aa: CASSQWTSGTKEQFF; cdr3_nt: TGTGCCAGCAGTCAATGGACTAGCGGGACGAAGGAGCAGTTCTTC
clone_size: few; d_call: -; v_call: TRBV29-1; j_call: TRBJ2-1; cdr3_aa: CSVRAQVDEQFF; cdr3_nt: TGCAGCGTCCGCGCCCAGGTTGATGAGCAGTTCTTC
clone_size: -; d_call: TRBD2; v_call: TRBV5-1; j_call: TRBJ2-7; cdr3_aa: CASSLDGTTIYEQYF; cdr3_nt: TGCGCCAGCAGCTTGGACGGGACTACTATCTACGAGCAGTACTTC
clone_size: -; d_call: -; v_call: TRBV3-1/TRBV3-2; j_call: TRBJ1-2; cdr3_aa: CASSQDSYRPNYTF; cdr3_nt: TGTGCCAGCAGCCAAGACTCATACAGGCCTAACTACACCTTC
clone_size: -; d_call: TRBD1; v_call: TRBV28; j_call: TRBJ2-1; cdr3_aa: CAIRSGTGDDEQFF; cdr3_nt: TGTGCCATCCGATCCGGGACAGGGGACGATGAGCAGTTCTTC
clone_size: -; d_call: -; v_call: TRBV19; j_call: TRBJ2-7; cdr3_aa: CASSTAGGNYEQYF; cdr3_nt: TGTGCCAGTAGTACCGCAGGGGGGAACTACGAGCAGTACTTC
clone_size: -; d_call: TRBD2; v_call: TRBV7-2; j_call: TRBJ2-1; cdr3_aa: CASSLDSGLANEQFF; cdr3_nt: TGTGCCAGCAGCTTAGATTCGGGACTAGCCAATGAGCAGTTCTTC
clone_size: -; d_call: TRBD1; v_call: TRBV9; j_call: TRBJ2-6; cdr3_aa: CASSLRQGGSGANVLTF; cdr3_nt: TGTGCCAGCAGCCTCCGACAGGGTGGCTCTGGGGCCAACGTCCTGACTTTC
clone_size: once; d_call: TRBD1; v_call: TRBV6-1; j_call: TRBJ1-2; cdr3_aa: CASSDPGQMLPNYGYTF; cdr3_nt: TGTGCCAGCAGTGACCCGGGACAGATGCTTCCGAACTATGGCTACACCTTC
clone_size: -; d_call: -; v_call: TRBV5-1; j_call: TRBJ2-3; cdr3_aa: CASSSRTTSTDTQYF; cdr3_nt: TGCGCCAGCAGCTCCAGGACTACCAGCACAGATACGCAGTATTTT
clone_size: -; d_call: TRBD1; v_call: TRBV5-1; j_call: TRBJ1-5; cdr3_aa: CASSLEGAGDQPQHF; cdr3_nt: TGCGCCAGCAGCTTGGAGGGGGCAGGAGACCAGCCCCAGCATTTT
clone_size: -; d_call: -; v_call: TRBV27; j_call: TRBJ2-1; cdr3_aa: CASRISRGGRFF; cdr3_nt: TGTGCCAGCCGTATTAGTAGGGGAGGTCGGTTCTTC
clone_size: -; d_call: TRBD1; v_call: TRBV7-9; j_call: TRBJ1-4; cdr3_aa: CASSSRQGEGEKLFF; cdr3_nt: TGTGCCAGCAGCTCCAGACAGGGTGAGGGTGAAAAACTGTTTTTT
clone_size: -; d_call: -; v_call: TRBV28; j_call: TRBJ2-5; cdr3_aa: CASSFAAGTQYF; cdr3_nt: TGTGCCAGCAGTTTCGCAGCGGGGACCCAGTACTTC
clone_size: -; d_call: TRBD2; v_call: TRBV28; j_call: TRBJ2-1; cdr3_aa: CASSLSGSPYNEQFF; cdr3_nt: TGTGCCAGCAGTTTAAGCGGGAGTCCTTACAATGAGCAGTTCTTC
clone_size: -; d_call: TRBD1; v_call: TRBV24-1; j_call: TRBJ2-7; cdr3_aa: CATSDTVDRGHEQYF; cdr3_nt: TGTGCCACCAGTGATACGGTCGACAGGGGCCACGAGCAGTACTTC
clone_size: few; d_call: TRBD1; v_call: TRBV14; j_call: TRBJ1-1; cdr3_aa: CASSQDLGVQGGTQKAFF; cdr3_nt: TGTGCCAGCAGCCAAGATCTTGGGGTACAGGGGGGAACCCAGAAAGCTTTCTTT
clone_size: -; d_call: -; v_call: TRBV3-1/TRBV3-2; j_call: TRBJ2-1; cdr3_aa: CASSQVGRGKFF; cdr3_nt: TGTGCCAGCAGCCAAGTAGGACGGGGGAAGTTCTTC
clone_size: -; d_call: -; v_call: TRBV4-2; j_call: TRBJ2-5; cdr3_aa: CASSQERGASETQYF; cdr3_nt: TGTGCCAGCAGCCAAGAACGGGGGGCCTCAGAGACCCAGTACTTC
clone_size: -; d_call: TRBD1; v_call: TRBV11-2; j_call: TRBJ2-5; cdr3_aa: CASSSRDRLQETQYF; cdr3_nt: TGTGCCAGCAGCTCCCGGGACAGGCTACAAGAGACCCAGTACTTC
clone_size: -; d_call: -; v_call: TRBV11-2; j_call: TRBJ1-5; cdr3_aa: CASSLETGGNQPQHF; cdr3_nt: TGTGCCAGCAGCTTAGAGACGGGAGGCAATCAGCCCCAGCATTTT
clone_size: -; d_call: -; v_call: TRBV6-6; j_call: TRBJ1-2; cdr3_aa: CASSYRASYYGYTF; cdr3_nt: TGTGCCAGCAGTTATCGCGCAAGTTACTATGGCTACACCTTC
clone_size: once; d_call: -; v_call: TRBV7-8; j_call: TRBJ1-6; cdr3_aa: CASRSDSFNSPLHF; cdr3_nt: TGTGCCAGCAGATCGGACAGCTTTAATTCACCCCTCCACTTT
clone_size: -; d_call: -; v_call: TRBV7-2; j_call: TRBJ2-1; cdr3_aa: CASSSGSYNEQFF; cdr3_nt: TGTGCCAGCAGCTCAGGGTCCTACAATGAGCAGTTCTTC
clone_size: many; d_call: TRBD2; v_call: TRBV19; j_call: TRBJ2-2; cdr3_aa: CASSIPGAGTSLTGELFF; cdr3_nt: TGTGCCAGTAGTATTCCCGGAGCCGGGACTAGCTTGACCGGGGAGCTGTTTTTT
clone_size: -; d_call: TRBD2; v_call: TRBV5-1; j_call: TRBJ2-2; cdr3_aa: CASNSGGNTGELFF; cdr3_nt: TGCGCCAGCAACAGCGGGGGGAACACCGGGGAGCTGTTTTTT
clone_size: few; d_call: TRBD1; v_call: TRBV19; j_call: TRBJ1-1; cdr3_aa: CASRQGAAHTEAFF; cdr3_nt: TGTGCCAGTAGGCAGGGGGCGGCCCACACTGAAGCTTTCTTT
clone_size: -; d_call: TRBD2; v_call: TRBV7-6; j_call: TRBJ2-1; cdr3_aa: CASSLGGLAPYNEQFF; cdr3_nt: TGTGCCAGCAGCTTAGGCGGACTAGCGCCTTACAATGAGCAGTTCTTC
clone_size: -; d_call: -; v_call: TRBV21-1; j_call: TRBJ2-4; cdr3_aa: CASSKAPEAGVFKNIQYF; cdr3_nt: TGTGCCAGCAGCAAAGCCCCTGAGGCGGGAGTGTTCAAAAACATTCAGTACTTC
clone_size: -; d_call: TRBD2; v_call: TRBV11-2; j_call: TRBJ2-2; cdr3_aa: CASSASGRSLTGELFF; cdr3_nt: TGTGCCAGCAGCGCGAGCGGGAGATCGCTCACCGGGGAGCTGTTTTTT
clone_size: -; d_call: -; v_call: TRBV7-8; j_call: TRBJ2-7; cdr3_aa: CASSRPSGVGEQYF; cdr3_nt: TGTGCCAGCAGCCGTCCTTCGGGTGTGGGCGAGCAGTACTTC
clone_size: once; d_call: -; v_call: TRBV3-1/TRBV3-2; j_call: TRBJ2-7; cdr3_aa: CASSQFLLTLSSYEQYF; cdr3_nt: TGTGCCAGCAGCCAATTCCTCCTAACTTTAAGCTCCTACGAGCAGTACTTC
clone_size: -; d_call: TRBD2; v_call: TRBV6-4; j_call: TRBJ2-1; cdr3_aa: CASSDLRTSGSLFF; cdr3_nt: TGTGCCAGCAGTGACCTCCGGACTAGCGGGAGTTTGTTCTTC